This TCR beta chain comes out of a study of cytomegalovirus exposure and HLA in healthy donors. This clone was observed at least ten times. Here immunoSEQ multiplex PCR was the method, and the copy in TCRdb shows in-frame clones only, minus some. The data contain approximately 200,000 clones, more than 65% of them singletons. This CDR3 contains 16 residues. CDR1 and CDR2 (germline): SGHTA, FQGNSA. Trimming took 5 bases from V and 3 from J, leaving 17 bases between them. The V call is TRBV7-2, the J call TRBJ2-1, with D possibly TRBD2 on 5 matching bases. The sequenced sample was PBMCs. The sequence derives from a woman aged 25 to 39 in good health and CMV-seropositive. In DNA, the CDR3 is TGTGCCAGCAGCCTCCCCCTCGGGAACAACTACAATGAGCAGTTCTTC. It translates to CASSLPLGNNYNEQFF.